One TCR beta chain is described in this entry. J was trimmed by 6 bases and V by 3 bases; bases with no gene match: 11. The germline gives CDR1 SGHTA, CDR2 FQGNSA. This CDR3 spans 16 amino acids. These data are taken from a study of blood T cells in healthy people across ages. The use of a sample-barcoded 5' primer and a J-beta primer mix characterized a second PCR of roughly 6 to 11 cycles. TCRdb independently ran MiXCR on the 5' RACE reads; one entry per CDR3 protein. The sample includes approximately 810,000 distinct CDR3 sequences, less than 35% seen only once; the top ten take around a sixth. The sequence was obtained from a woman older than 75 in good health. Sequenced material: blood. The V call is TRBV7-2, the J call TRBJ2-1; 7 bases fit TRBD1. The CDR3 region is CASSLILGQFRNEQFF. CDR3 DNA: TGTGCCAGCAGCTTGATTTTGGGACAGTTTCGCAATGAGCAGTTCTTC.